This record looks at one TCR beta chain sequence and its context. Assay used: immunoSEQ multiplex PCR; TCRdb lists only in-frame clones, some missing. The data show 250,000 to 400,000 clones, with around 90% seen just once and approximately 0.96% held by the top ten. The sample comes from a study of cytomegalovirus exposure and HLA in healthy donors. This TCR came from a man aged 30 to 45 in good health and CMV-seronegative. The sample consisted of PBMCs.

The CDR3 reads CATSRWETEAFF. The CDR3 region has the DNA TGTGCCACCAGCAGGTGGGAGACTGAAGCTTTCTTT. The chain carries TRBV15 and TRBJ1-1; unclear D gene. Germline lookup yields CDR1 LNHNV and CDR2 YYDKDF (reference sequence). The CDR3 sequence is 12 residues long. Trimming cost V 3 bases and J 5 bases, with 7 bases left between them.